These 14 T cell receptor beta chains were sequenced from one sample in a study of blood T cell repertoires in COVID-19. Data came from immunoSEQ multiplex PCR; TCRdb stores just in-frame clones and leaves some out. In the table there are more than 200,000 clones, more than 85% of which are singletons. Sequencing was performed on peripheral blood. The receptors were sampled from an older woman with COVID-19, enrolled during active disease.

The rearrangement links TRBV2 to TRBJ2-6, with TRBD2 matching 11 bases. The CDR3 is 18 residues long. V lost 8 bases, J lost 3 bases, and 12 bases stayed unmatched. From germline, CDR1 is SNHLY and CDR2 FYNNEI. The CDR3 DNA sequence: TGTGCCAGCCGTCCGGGACTAGCGGAGAGGGGTGGGGCCAACGTCCTGACTTTC. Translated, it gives CASRPGLAERGGANVLTF. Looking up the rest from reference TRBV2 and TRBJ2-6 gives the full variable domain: EPEVTQTPSHQVTQMGQEVILRCVPISNHLYFYWYRQILGQKVEFLVSFYNNEISEKSEIFDDQFSVERPDGSNFTLKIRSTKLEDSAMYFCASRPGLAERGGANVLTFGAGSRLTVL.

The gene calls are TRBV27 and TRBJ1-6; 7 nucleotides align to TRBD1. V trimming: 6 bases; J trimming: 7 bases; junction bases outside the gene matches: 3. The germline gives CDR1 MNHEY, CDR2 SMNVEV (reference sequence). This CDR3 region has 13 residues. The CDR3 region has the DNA TGTGCCAGCAGCAACAGGGGAAATTCACCCCTCCACTTT. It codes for CASSNRGNSPLHF.

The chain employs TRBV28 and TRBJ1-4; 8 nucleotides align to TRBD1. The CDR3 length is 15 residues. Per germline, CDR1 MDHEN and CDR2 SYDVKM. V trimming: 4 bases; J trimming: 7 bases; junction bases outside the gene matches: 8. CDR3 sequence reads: CASSSTGGRGEKLFF. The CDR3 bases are TGTGCCAGCAGTTCAACAGGGGGAAGGGGTGAAAAACTGTTTTTT.

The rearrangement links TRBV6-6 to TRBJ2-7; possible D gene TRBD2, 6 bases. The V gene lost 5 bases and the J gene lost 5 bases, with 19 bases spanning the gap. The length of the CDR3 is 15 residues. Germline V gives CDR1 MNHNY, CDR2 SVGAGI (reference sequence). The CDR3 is CASSRLGGSVHEQYF. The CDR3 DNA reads TGTGCCAGCAGTAGATTAGGAGGGAGCGTGCACGAGCAGTACTTC.

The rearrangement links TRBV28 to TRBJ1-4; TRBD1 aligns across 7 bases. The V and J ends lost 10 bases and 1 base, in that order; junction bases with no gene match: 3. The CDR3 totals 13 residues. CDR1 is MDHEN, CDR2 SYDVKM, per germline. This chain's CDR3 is CATRQGTNEKLFF. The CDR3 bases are TGTGCCACCCGACAGGGAACTAATGAAAAACTGTTTTTT.

CDR3 nucleotide sequence: TGTGCCAGCAGTTCTCTGCGGGGAGAGGGCACAGATACGCAGTATTTT. Its protein product is CASSSLRGEGTDTQYF. The chain employs TRBV27 and TRBJ2-3; a possible D gene is TRBD2 (6 bases). The CDR3 has 16 amino acids. The germline V gene encodes CDR1 MNHEY and CDR2 SMNVEV (reference sequence). The V end was cut by 4 bases, the J end by 1 base, with 15 bases between.

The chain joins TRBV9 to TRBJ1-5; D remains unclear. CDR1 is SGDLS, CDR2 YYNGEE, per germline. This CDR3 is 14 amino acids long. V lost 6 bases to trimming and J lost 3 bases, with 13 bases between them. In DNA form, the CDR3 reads TGTGCCAGCATTCCTCCCAGGATCAATCAGCCCCAGCATTTT. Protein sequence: CASIPPRINQPQHF.

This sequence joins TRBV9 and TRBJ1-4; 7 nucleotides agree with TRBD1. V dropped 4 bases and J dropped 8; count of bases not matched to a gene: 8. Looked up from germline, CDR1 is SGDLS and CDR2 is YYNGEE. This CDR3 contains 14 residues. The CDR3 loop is CASSTTGLAEKLFF. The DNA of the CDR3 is TGTGCCAGCAGCACGACAGGGTTGGCGGAAAAACTGTTTTTT.

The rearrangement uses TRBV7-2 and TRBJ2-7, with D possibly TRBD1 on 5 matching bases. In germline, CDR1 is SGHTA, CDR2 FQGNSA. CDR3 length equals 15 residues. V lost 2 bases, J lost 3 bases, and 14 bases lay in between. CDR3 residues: CASSLWGRADYEQYF. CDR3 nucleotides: TGTGCCAGCAGCTTATGGGGCCGGGCAGACTACGAGCAGTACTTC.

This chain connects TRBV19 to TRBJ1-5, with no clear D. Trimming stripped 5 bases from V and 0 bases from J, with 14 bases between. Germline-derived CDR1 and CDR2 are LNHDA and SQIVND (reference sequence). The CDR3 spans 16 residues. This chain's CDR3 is CASSPRGPHSNQPQHF. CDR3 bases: TGTGCCAGTAGTCCCAGAGGTCCACATAGCAATCAGCCCCAGCATTTT.

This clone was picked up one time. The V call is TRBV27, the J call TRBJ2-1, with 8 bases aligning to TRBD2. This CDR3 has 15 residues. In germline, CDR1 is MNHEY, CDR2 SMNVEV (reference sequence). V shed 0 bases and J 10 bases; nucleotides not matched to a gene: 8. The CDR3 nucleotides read TGTGCCAGCAGTTTATCACGGGAGGGTTCATCCGAGCAGTTCTTC. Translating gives CASSLSREGSSEQFF.

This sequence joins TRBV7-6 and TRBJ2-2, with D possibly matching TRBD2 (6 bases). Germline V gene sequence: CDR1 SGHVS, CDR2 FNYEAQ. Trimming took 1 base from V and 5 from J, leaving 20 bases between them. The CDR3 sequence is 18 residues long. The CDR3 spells CASSLGVWELALTGELFF. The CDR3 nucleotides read TGTGCCAGCAGCTTAGGGGTTTGGGAACTAGCCCTTACCGGGGAGCTGTTTTTT.

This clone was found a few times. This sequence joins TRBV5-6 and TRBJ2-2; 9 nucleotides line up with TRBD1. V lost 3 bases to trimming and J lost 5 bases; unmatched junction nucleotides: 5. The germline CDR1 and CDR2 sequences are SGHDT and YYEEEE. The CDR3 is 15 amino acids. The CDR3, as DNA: TGTGCCAGCAGCTCCGGGACAGGGAGAACCGGGGAGCTGTTTTTT. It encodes CASSSGTGRTGELFF.

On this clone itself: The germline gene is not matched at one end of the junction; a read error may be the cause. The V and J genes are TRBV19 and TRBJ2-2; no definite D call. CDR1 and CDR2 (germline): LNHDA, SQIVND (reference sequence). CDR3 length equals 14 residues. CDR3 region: CASSVEAYTGELFF. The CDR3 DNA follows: TGTGCCAGTAGTGTAGAGGCTTACACCGGGGAGCTGTTTTTT.